One sample yielded the 18 T cell receptor beta chains listed below, sequenced in a study of shared clonotypes between healthy human individuals. Profiled with immunoSEQ multiplex PCR; TCRdb holds only in-frame clones, not every one. The sample lists some 2,400,000 clones, around 95% occurring once. Source material: naive CD4+ T cells sorted from blood. Subset noted: CD45RA+ positively selected. The receptors originated from a young man in good health.

V gene TRBV10-3 combines with J gene TRBJ2-3, with 8 positions matching TRBD2. CDR1 is ENHRY and CDR2 is SYGVKD in the germline V gene. V trimming: 3 bases; J trimming: 1 base; junction bases outside the gene matches: 3. CDR3 size: 15 residues. The CDR3 DNA follows: TGTGCCATCAGTGAAGGGCGGGGGGGCACAGATACGCAGTATTTT. Protein sequence: CAISEGRGGTDTQYF.

V usage is TRBV9 and J usage is TRBJ2-3; the D gene is possibly TRBD1 (6 bases). From germline, CDR1 is SGDLS and CDR2 YYNGEE. V was shortened by 1 base and J by 6 bases, with 15 bases between the two germline ends. CDR3 length: 15 amino acids. CDR3 region: CASSVRVTGLDTQYF. The CDR3 DNA reads as TGTGCCAGCAGCGTAAGAGTAACAGGGCTGGATACGCAGTATTTT.

The chain employs TRBV2 and TRBJ1-5, with 8 bases matching TRBD1. The CDR3 is 15 amino acids. In germline, CDR1 is SNHLY, CDR2 FYNNEI. V dropped 5 bases and J dropped 4; count of bases not matched to a gene: 7. The CDR3 coding sequence is TGTGCCAGCAGTAGACATGGACAGGGAAATCAGCCCCAGCATTTT. Its protein product is CASSRHGQGNQPQHF.

The chain couples TRBV7-2 to TRBJ2-7; the match to TRBD2 covers 13 bases. CDR1 and CDR2 (germline): SGHTA, FQGNSA. J lost 3 bases, V lost 5 bases, and 4 bases had no gene match. The CDR3 is made up of 15 amino acids. CDR3 sequence: CASSPGTSGIYEQYF. The DNA for the CDR3 is TGTGCCAGCAGCCCCGGGACTAGCGGGATCTACGAGCAGTACTTC.

The V and J genes are TRBV11-2 and TRBJ2-5, with 11 bases that match TRBD2. The V and J ends lost 1 base and 4 bases, in that order; junction bases with no gene match: 11. The CDR3 contains 18 residues. Germline V gene data show CDR1 as SGHAT and CDR2 as FQNNGV. CDR3 DNA: TGTGCCAGCAGCTTAGTCTCTACTAGCGGGAGTTTGACAGAGACCCAGTACTTC. This codes for CASSLVSTSGSLTETQYF.

CDR3 coding DNA: TGTGCCAGCAGCCCGAACAGGGGTCATGAGCAGTTCTTC. Protein: CASSPNRGHEQFF. V and J are TRBV7-6 and TRBJ2-1, with 7 bases aligning to TRBD1. The V gene's germline CDR1 is SGHVS and CDR2 FNYEAQ. This CDR3 region has 13 residues. Trimming at V came to 5 bases and at J to 8 bases, leaving 6 bases not matched to a gene.

The CDR3 coding sequence is TGTGCCAGCAGTGATCAGACAACCTCCTACGAGCAGTACTTC. Translating gives CASSDQTTSYEQYF. The chain joins TRBV28 to TRBJ2-7; D gene uncertain. CDR1 is MDHEN, CDR2 SYDVKM, per germline. The CDR3 length is 14 residues. V dropped 5 bases and J dropped 0 bases, with 11 bases sitting between them.

As for this clone: The sample contains more than one DNA sequence encoding this CDR3. The chain couples TRBV25-1 to TRBJ2-1, with 9 bases fitting TRBD1. Germline V CDR1 and CDR2: MGHDK, SYGVNS. This CDR3 spans 15 amino acids. The trim removed 4 bases at V and 5 bases at J, leaving 6 bases unmatched. The CDR3 here is CASSGAGTGNNEQFF. CDR3 DNA sequence: TGTGCCAGCAGTGGGGCCGGGACAGGGAACAATGAGCAGTTCTTC.

The genes are TRBV4-2 and TRBJ2-2; 10 nucleotides line up with TRBD2. Unmatched junction bases numbered 7, after V lost 0 bases and J lost 6 bases. The CDR3 totals 17 residues. Per germline, CDR1 LGHNA and CDR2 YNFKEQ. CDR3 sequence reads: CASSQDLPGLAAGELFF. The CDR3, as DNA: TGTGCCAGCAGCCAAGATCTTCCTGGACTAGCGGCCGGGGAGCTGTTTTTT.

To note about this clone: This same CDR3 is encoded by further DNA sequences in the sample. This rearrangement joins TRBV10-3 to TRBJ1-5; maybe TRBD1 (6 bases). The CDR3 has 15 amino acids. With 0 bases removed from V and 4 bases from J, the gap between germline ends came to 10 bases. Germline lookup yields CDR1 ENHRY and CDR2 SYGVKD. CDR3 loop: CAISESGGPNQPQHF. CDR3 coding DNA: TGTGCCATCAGTGAGTCGGGGGGGCCGAATCAGCCCCAGCATTTT.

V and J are TRBV7-8 and TRBJ2-5; a possible D gene is TRBD2 (6 bases). Between the trimmed V and J ends, which lost 2 bases and 9 bases, there was a span of 10 bases. This CDR3 has 12 amino acids. Germline loops: CDR1 SGHVS, CDR2 FQNEAQ. DNA of the CDR3: TGTGCCAGCAGCTTACCGGGGGAGGCCCAGTACTTC. Amino acid sequence: CASSLPGEAQYF. Based on the CDR3 plus reference TRBV7-8 and TRBJ2-5, the full variable domain is GAGVSQSPRYKVAKRGQDVALRCDPISGHVSLFWYQQALGQGPEFLTYFQNEAQLDKSGLPSDRFFAERPEGSVSTLKIQRTQQEDSAVYLCASSLPGEAQYFGPGTRLLVL.

The gene calls are TRBV19 and TRBJ2-1; no clear D gene. Germline CDR1 and CDR2: LNHDA and SQIVND (reference sequence). The V gene lost 4 bases and the J gene lost 5 bases, with 12 bases spanning the gap. This CDR3 has 14 residues. Here the CDR3 reads CASSKGLNHNEQFF. CDR3 nucleotide sequence: TGTGCCAGTAGTAAAGGTCTCAACCACAATGAGCAGTTCTTC.

This clone appeared a single time. The V call is TRBV6-5, the J call TRBJ2-7; possibly TRBD1 for D (7 bases). Looked up from germline, CDR1 is MNHEY and CDR2 is SVGAGI. The V end lost 6 bases, the J end lost 6 bases, and 21 bases lay between the germline ends. CDR3 length: 15 residues. Here the CDR3 DNA reads TGTGCCAGCAGCGCTATCCAGGGGGGCTTGGGCGAGCAGTACTTC. Translation: CASSAIQGGLGEQYF.

The chain employs TRBV27 and TRBJ2-2, with 11 bases identical to TRBD2. The length of the CDR3 is 15 residues. V was clipped by 10 bases and J by 5 bases; unmatched bases: 9. Germline assignment: CDR1 MNHEY and CDR2 SMNVEV (reference sequence). CDR3 coding DNA: TGTGCCACTTTAGCGGGAGGGCCATGGACCGGGGAGCTGTTTTTT. Translating gives CATLAGGPWTGELFF.

V is TRBV6-5 and J is TRBJ1-1; D possibly corresponds to TRBD1 (5 bases). The V and J ends lost 5 bases and 2 bases respectively, with 12 bases between them. CDR3 length: 14 residues. Germline CDR1 and CDR2: MNHEY and SVGAGI. The CDR3 sequence: CASSRGGDNTEAFF. The CDR3 nucleotides are TGTGCCAGCAGTCGGGGGGGGGATAACACTGAAGCTTTCTTT.

The chain recombines TRBV9 with TRBJ2-1; D is ambiguous. Germline V gene data show CDR1 as SGDLS and CDR2 as YYNGEE. This CDR3 spans 16 amino acids. V lost 1 base and J 2 bases, leaving 13 bases between the germline ends. The CDR3 spells CASSVPLPGTYNEQFF. The DNA of the CDR3 is TGTGCCAGCAGCGTACCACTTCCCGGAACCTACAATGAGCAGTTCTTC.

The CDR3 DNA sequence: TGTGCCAGCAGCTGGGGACAGCTCCTTGGGGAGCAGTACTTC. As protein: CASSWGQLLGEQYF. This chain connects TRBV2 to TRBJ2-7, with 7 positions matching TRBD1. Unmatched junction bases numbered 12, after V lost 6 bases and J lost 7 bases. Germline V gives CDR1 SNHLY, CDR2 FYNNEI. This CDR3 contains 14 residues.

This chain uses TRBV7-9 with TRBJ1-4; D gene uncertain. Trimming took off 1 base at V and 4 bases at J, with 10 bases between the two ends. In germline, CDR1 is SEHNR, CDR2 FQNEAQ (reference sequence). This CDR3 comprises 15 residues. The CDR3 DNA follows: TGTGCCAGCAGCTTAGAGGCAGTACTTAATGAAAAACTGTTTTTT. Protein product: CASSLEAVLNEKLFF.